The 22 T cell receptor beta chains in this list originate from one sample, sequenced in a study of cytomegalovirus exposure and HLA in healthy donors. Primers for the PCR totalled 60 Vbeta and 13 Jbeta. Profiled with immunoSEQ multiplex PCR; TCRdb holds only in-frame clones, not every one. This table has roughly 120,000 clones, around three quarters appearing once. Input material: PBMCs. The source is a woman aged 18-30 years in good health and CMV-seropositive.

On this clone: A read error may account for a junction end that differs from germline. V usage is TRBV7-9 and J usage is TRBJ2-7; 11 bases align to TRBD1. This CDR3 is 15 amino acids long. The germline V gene encodes CDR1 SEHNR and CDR2 FQNEAQ (reference sequence). This CDR3 is CSSSVTGTGGYEQYF. The CDR3, as DNA: TGTTCCAGCAGCGTAACCGGGACAGGGGGGTACGAGCAGTACTTC. The variable domain in full, with the rest retrieved from reference TRBV7-9 and TRBJ2-7, is DTGVSQNPRHKITKRGQNVTFRCDPISEHNRLYWYRQTLGQGPEFLTYFQNEAQLEKSRLLSDRFSAERPKGSFSTLEIQRTEQGDSAMYLCSSSVTGTGGYEQYFGPGTRLTVT.

V usage is TRBV28 and J usage is TRBJ2-7; D is ambiguous. The CDR3 covers 12 residues. V was cut by 7 bases and J by 0 bases, with 7 bases left in between. CDR1 and CDR2 (germline): MDHEN, SYDVKM. Written as DNA, the CDR3 is TGTGCCAGCAAAGCAAGCTCCTACGAGCAGTACTTC. Its translation is CASKASSYEQYF. Using reference TRBV28 and TRBJ2-7 for the parts outside the CDR3, the full variable domain is DVKVTQSSRYLVKRTGEKVFLECVQDMDHENMFWYRQDPGLGLRLIYFSYDVKMKEKGDIPEGYSVSREKKERFSLILESASTNQTSMYLCASKASSYEQYFGPGTRLTVT.

The chain is built from TRBV19 and TRBJ2-3; D is undetermined. The CDR3 runs to 13 residues. Germline loops: CDR1 LNHDA, CDR2 SQIVND (reference sequence). V lost 7 bases, J lost 2 bases, and 10 bases lay in between. This CDR3 is CASTSRFTDTQYF. CDR3 DNA sequence: TGTGCCAGTACCTCCAGGTTCACAGATACGCAGTATTTT. The full variable domain, rest sourced from reference TRBV19 and TRBJ2-3, is DGGITQSPKYLFRKEGQNVTLSCEQNLNHDAMYWYRQDPGQGLRLIYYSQIVNDFQKGDIAEGYSVSREKKESFPLTVTSAQKNPTAFYLCASTSRFTDTQYFGPGTRLTVL.

CDR3 protein: CASSSPSGRAGELFF. The DNA for the CDR3 is TGTGCCAGCAGTTCCCCTAGCGGGAGGGCCGGGGAGCTGTTTTTT. The chain links TRBV28 to TRBJ2-2; TRBD2 matches at 12 bases. CDR3 length: 15 residues. Germline loops: CDR1 MDHEN, CDR2 SYDVKM. V was pared by 4 bases and J by 6 bases, with 3 bases of the junction left unmatched.

The chain recombines TRBV7-9 with TRBJ1-4, with TRBD1 identical over 10 bases. Unmatched junction bases numbered 3, after V lost 5 bases and J lost 0 bases. This CDR3 contains 16 residues. The germline CDR1 and CDR2 sequences are SEHNR and FQNEAQ (reference sequence). The CDR3 protein is CASSRQGATTNEKLFF. In DNA form, the CDR3 reads TGTGCCAGCAGCAGACAGGGGGCCACAACTAATGAAAAACTGTTTTTT.

This chain joins TRBV11-3 and TRBJ1-4; TRBD1 agrees at 9 bases. With 4 bases clipped from V and 0 bases from J, the junction kept 6 bases outside the gene matches. CDR3 length: 17 residues. Germline assignment: CDR1 SGHNT and CDR2 YENEEA. The CDR3: CASSSGQGIATNEKLFF. In DNA, the CDR3 is TGTGCCAGCAGCTCTGGACAGGGGATTGCAACTAATGAAAAACTGTTTTTT.

Worth noting for this clone: This likely comes from a read error, as the CDR3 has no conserved phenylalanine or tryptophan at its end. The J gene is TRBJ1-2, the V gene TRBV19; 9 nucleotides match TRBD1. V was pared by 3 bases and J by 4 bases, with 6 bases of the junction left unmatched. Germline CDR1 reads LNHDA; CDR2 reads SQIVND (reference sequence). CDR3 length: 15 amino acids. In DNA form, the CDR3 reads TGTGCCAGTAGTATTGAGGGACAGGGCCCCTATGGCTACACCCTC. As protein: CASSIEGQGPYGYTL.

The rearrangement links TRBV19 to TRBJ1-5, with D perhaps TRBD1 (5 bases). This CDR3 is 13 amino acids long. Trimming removed 6 bases at V and 6 bases at J, with 12 bases between. From germline, CDR1 is LNHDA and CDR2 SQIVND (reference sequence). CDR3 DNA: TGTGCCAGTAGGGGGGGAGGGACTCAGCCCCAGCATTTT. Translated, it gives CASRGGGTQPQHF.

In DNA, the CDR3 is TGTGCCAGCAGCCCTCAAACCGGGACTAGGGGGAGCACAGATACGCAGTATTTT. Translating gives CASSPQTGTRGSTDTQYF. The rearrangement uses TRBV27 and TRBJ2-3; TRBD2 matches at 8 bases. CDR1 MNHEY and CDR2 SMNVEV come from the germline V gene (reference sequence). V dropped 6 bases and J dropped 0; count of bases not matched to a gene: 14. The CDR3 totals 18 residues.

In regard to this clone: The junction shows a germline mismatch at one end, possibly a read error. The rearrangement uses TRBV7-7 and TRBJ2-2; D may be TRBD2 (5 bases). This CDR3 is built from 14 residues. Germline V gene sequence: CDR1 SSHAT, CDR2 FNYEAQ (reference sequence). The CDR3 reads CASSSNRESAELFF. CDR3 coding DNA: TGTGCTAGCAGCTCTAATAGGGAGTCGGCGGAGCTGTTTTTT.

This chain joins TRBV4-2 and TRBJ2-2; tentative D call: TRBD2 (6 bases). The CDR3 extends over 15 amino acids. V lost 6 bases and J lost 2, with 13 bases in between. Germline V gene lookup returns CDR1 LGHNA and CDR2 YNFKEQ. CDR3 DNA: TGTGCCAGCAGGAGTACCGGGACTAACACCGGGGAGCTGTTTTTT. Translation: CASRSTGTNTGELFF.

This clone was counted a single time. The rearrangement links TRBV27 to TRBJ2-1; D is undetermined. CDR1 MNHEY and CDR2 SMNVEV come from the germline V gene (reference sequence). This CDR3 has 14 residues. Trimming removed 2 bases from V and 8 bases from J, with 13 bases in between. The CDR3 loop reads CASSLQASQDEQFF. CDR3 nucleotides: TGTGCCAGCAGTTTACAAGCCTCTCAAGATGAGCAGTTCTTC.

The rearrangement links TRBV19 to TRBJ2-7; D is ambiguous. CDR1 and CDR2 from the germline V gene are LNHDA and SQIVND (reference sequence). The CDR3 is made up of 14 amino acids. V lost 3 bases and J lost 4, with 13 bases in between. DNA for the CDR3: TGTGCCAGTAGTATGACAACCCAAGCATACGAGCAGTACTTC. Protein sequence: CASSMTTQAYEQYF.

The chain recombines TRBV5-1 with TRBJ1-5; no clear D gene. Germline values: CDR1 SGHRS, CDR2 YFSETQ. CDR3 length: 14 residues. Trimming shortened V by 5 bases and J by 6 bases, and 15 bases separated the two germline ends. In DNA form, the CDR3 reads TGCGCCAGCAGTCTCGGAGGGAATGGTCAGCCCCAGCATTTT. It is translated as CASSLGGNGQPQHF.

The chain couples TRBV28 to TRBJ2-7, with a possible D match to TRBD2 (5 bases). The germline gives CDR1 MDHEN, CDR2 SYDVKM. This CDR3 has 13 amino acids. V lost 4 bases to trimming and J lost 5 bases, with 12 bases between them. CDR3 in DNA: TGTGCCAGCAGTTCCCCGGACTTAAACGAGCAGTACTTC. It specifies CASSSPDLNEQYF.

This clone is a singleton in its sample. This chain uses TRBV5-1 with TRBJ2-7; 10 bases line up with TRBD2. The germline CDR1 and CDR2 sequences are SGHRS and YFSETQ. After removal of 1 base from V and 1 base from J, the junction contained 5 bases not matched to a gene. The CDR3 extends over 16 amino acids. The CDR3, as DNA: TGCGCCAGCAGCTTGAGTCTAGCGGGAGCATCCTACGAGCAGTACTTC. It specifies CASSLSLAGASYEQYF.

This clone was recorded once. The chain has TRBV21-1 and TRBJ1-5; TRBD1 was called by the table and not checked on the DNA. TRBV21-1 is labeled a pseudogene. The CDR3 loop spans 18 amino acids. CDR3 DNA sequence: TGTGCCAGCAGCAAACGTGGGGGGGGACAGGGGGCTGGGCAGCCCCAGCATTTT. This gives the protein CASSKRGGGQGAGQPQHF.

This clone was seen once. The V call is TRBV5-6, the J call TRBJ1-4, with 7 bases lining up with TRBD1. CDR3 length equals 15 residues. Germline V lookup: CDR1 SGHDT, CDR2 YYEEEE. V lost 4 bases to trimming and J lost 8 bases; unmatched junction nucleotides: 11. The CDR3 protein is CASSARQGLSEKLFF. The CDR3 DNA reads TGTGCCAGCAGCGCCCGACAGGGCTTGAGCGAAAAACTGTTTTTT. The entire variable domain, with the rest obtained from reference TRBV5-6 and TRBJ1-4, is as follows: DAGVTQSPTHLIKTRGQQVTLRCSPKSGHDTVSWYQQALGQGPQFIFQYYEEEERQRGNFPDRFSGHQFPNYSSELNVNALLLGDSALYLCASSARQGLSEKLFFGSGTQLSVL.

The chain uses TRBV28 and TRBJ1-5; D is possibly TRBD1 (5 bases). Trimming shortened V by 3 bases and J by 3 bases, and 15 bases separated the two germline ends. CDR1 and CDR2 (germline): MDHEN, SYDVKM. The CDR3 runs to 16 residues. CDR3 in amino acids: CASSFKTWGDNQPQHF. The CDR3 nucleotides read TGTGCCAGCAGTTTTAAGACATGGGGGGACAATCAGCCCCAGCATTTT.

The chain is built from TRBV23-1 and TRBJ1-1, with a possible D match to TRBD1 (6 bases). TRBV23-1 is labeled an ORF, and its function is uncertain. CDR3 length: 18 amino acids. V lost 0 bases and J 1 base, leaving 18 bases between the germline ends. DNA of the CDR3: TGCGCCAGCAGTCAATCTCCTTCCCCCCCGGGACAGAACACTGAAGCTTTCTTT. Protein product: CASSQSPSPPGQNTEAFF.

This chain connects TRBV28 to TRBJ2-2; D is possibly TRBD2 (6 bases). V shed 4 bases and J shed 4 bases, with 16 bases lying between them. Germline V gives CDR1 MDHEN, CDR2 SYDVKM. The CDR3 runs to 16 residues. CDR3 residues: CASSSLGGVGTGELFF. The DNA for the CDR3 is TGTGCCAGCAGTTCCCTGGGGGGAGTGGGCACCGGGGAGCTGTTTTTT.

The chain has TRBV10-2 and TRBJ2-7; 7 positions agree with TRBD2. J was trimmed by 2 bases and V by 11 bases; bases with no gene match: 9. This CDR3 has 13 amino acids. Germline CDR1 is WSHSY and CDR2 is SAAADI. CDR3 nucleotides: TGCGCCGCCCCAGGCGGGAGTGCCTACGAGCAGTACTTC. Protein product: CAAPGGSAYEQYF.